These 21 T cell receptor beta chains were all obtained from the same sample, sequenced in a study of cytomegalovirus exposure and HLA in healthy donors. This PCR relied on a set of 60 Vbeta primers and 13 Jbeta primers. Profiling relied on immunoSEQ multiplex PCR, and the TCRdb table lists in-frame clones only, not all of them. The data show 120,000 or so clones, roughly 63% seen once. The specimen was PBMCs. Receptor source: a man aged 25-45 years in good health and CMV-seropositive.

This clone has just a few counts. This chain links TRBV7-8 with TRBJ2-5; 7 bases fit TRBD1. The V segment lost 2 bases and the J segment 7 bases; nucleotides outside the gene matches: 4. Germline V CDR1 and CDR2: SGHVS, FQNEAQ. The CDR3 has 13 amino acids. The CDR3 region has the DNA TGTGCCAGCAGCTTAAGACCAGGGGGGACCCAGTACTTC. This encodes CASSLRPGGTQYF. Variable domain in full (rest from reference TRBV7-8 and TRBJ2-5): GAGVSQSPRYKVAKRGQDVALRCDPISGHVSLFWYQQALGQGPEFLTYFQNEAQLDKSGLPSDRFFAERPEGSVSTLKIQRTQQEDSAVYLCASSLRPGGTQYFGPGTRLLVL.

CDR3 loop: CASSLVMSLALDTQYF. As DNA, the CDR3 is TGTGCCAGCAGCTTAGTTATGAGCCTAGCTTTGGATACGCAGTATTTT. The J gene is TRBJ2-3, the V gene TRBV7-9; tentatively, D is TRBD2 (5 bases). This CDR3 region has 16 residues. Trimming shortened V by 1 base and J by 6 bases, and 17 bases separated the two germline ends. The germline V gene encodes CDR1 SEHNR and CDR2 FQNEAQ (reference sequence).

The chain couples TRBV29-1 to TRBJ1-2; D is perhaps TRBD1 (5 bases). CDR3 length equals 13 residues. V was cut by 3 bases and J by 3 bases, with 11 bases left in between. Germline V gene data show CDR1 as SQVTM and CDR2 as ANQGSEA. The CDR3 sequence: CSVDRVADYGYTF. Here the CDR3 DNA reads TGCAGCGTTGACAGGGTGGCTGACTATGGCTACACCTTC.

CDR3: CASSRHHSGSAYNEQFF. The CDR3 nucleotides read TGTGCCAGCAGCCGTCATCATAGCGGGAGTGCCTACAATGAGCAGTTCTTC. The chain has TRBV7-2 and TRBJ2-1, with TRBD2 matching 9 bases. The CDR3 is made up of 17 amino acids. Germline lookup yields CDR1 SGHTA and CDR2 FQGNSA. With 5 bases clipped from V and 2 bases from J, the junction kept 10 bases outside the gene matches.

This chain joins TRBV7-8 and TRBJ2-3; D ambiguous. The CDR3 contains 16 residues. V was cut by 6 bases and J by 0 bases, with 16 bases left in between. Per germline, CDR1 SGHVS and CDR2 FQNEAQ. The DNA for the CDR3 is TGTGCCAGCAGGAGGCGTCGGGTATCTAGCACAGATACGCAGTATTTT. It translates to CASRRRRVSSTDTQYF.

J is TRBJ1-1 and V is TRBV25-1; the D gene is possibly TRBD1 (5 bases). The CDR3 is 15 residues long. Trimming cost V 3 bases and J 1 base, with 12 bases left between them. Germline CDR1 reads MGHDK; CDR2 reads SYGVNS. The CDR3, as DNA: TGTGCCAGCAGTGACACCACCAGGGCGAACACTGAAGCTTTCTTT. As protein: CASSDTTRANTEAFF. The full variable domain, with the rest looked up from reference TRBV25-1 and TRBJ1-1, is EADIYQTPRYLVIGTGKKITLECSQTMGHDKMYWYQQDPGMELHLIHYSYGVNSTEKGDLSSESTVSRIRTEHFPLTLESARPSHTSQYLCASSDTTRANTEAFFGQGTRLTVV.

The V call is TRBV5-6, the J call TRBJ2-3; 8 positions match TRBD2. The CDR3 totals 16 residues. J was trimmed by 4 bases and V by 2 bases; bases with no gene match: 9. Looked up from germline, CDR1 is SGHDT and CDR2 is YYEEEE. CDR3: CASSFGGSGVPDTQYF. CDR3 coding DNA: TGTGCCAGCAGCTTCGGCGGTAGCGGGGTCCCAGATACGCAGTATTTT.

In DNA, the CDR3 is TGTGCCAGCAGCTTAGTGGCCGACAGACCGAACACTGAAGCTTTCTTT. Protein product: CASSLVADRPNTEAFF. The chain recombines TRBV7-8 with TRBJ1-1; TRBD1 is a possible D gene (5 bases). Germline V gene sequence: CDR1 SGHVS, CDR2 FQNEAQ. The CDR3 extends over 16 amino acids. With 1 base removed from V and 1 base from J, the gap between germline ends came to 13 bases.

This clone was recorded many times. This chain joins TRBV4-1 and TRBJ1-4; D call uncertain. Deletions cut 1 base from V and 3 bases from J, with 9 bases between. Looked up from germline, CDR1 is MGHRA and CDR2 is YSYEKL. This CDR3 has 15 amino acids. CDR3 nucleotides: TGCGCCAGCAGCCAAGTTAAGGGAGCTAATGAAAAACTGTTTTTT. It codes for CASSQVKGANEKLFF.

Written as DNA, the CDR3 is TGTGCCAGCAGCGGAGACAGGGGGTCAGTCTATGGCTACACCTTC. This gives the protein CASSGDRGSVYGYTF. The chain employs TRBV9 and TRBJ1-2; 9 bases are shared with TRBD1. The J segment lost 4 bases and the V segment lost 3 bases, leaving 7 bases of the junction unmatched. This CDR3 spans 15 amino acids. Germline assignment: CDR1 SGDLS and CDR2 YYNGEE.

The chain is built from TRBV2 and TRBJ2-1, with TRBD2 matching over 10 bases. The J segment lost 8 bases and the V segment lost 6 bases, leaving 7 bases of the junction unmatched. Germline V gene sequence: CDR1 SNHLY, CDR2 FYNNEI. The CDR3 sequence is 14 residues long. CDR3 amino acids: CASRTGLAYYEQFF. For the CDR3, the DNA is TGTGCCAGCAGGACGGGACTAGCGTATTATGAGCAGTTCTTC.

The chain employs TRBV6-6 and TRBJ2-5; 8 nucleotides match TRBD1. Trimming cost V 6 bases and J 1 base; bases outside gene matches: 7. Germline values: CDR1 MNHNY, CDR2 SVGAGI (reference sequence). The CDR3 length is 15 residues. The CDR3 reads CASSRTGLGQETQYF. CDR3 DNA sequence: TGTGCCAGCAGCCGGACAGGGTTGGGCCAAGAGACCCAGTACTTC.

CDR3 bases: TGTGCCAGTGATCGCGGACAGGTTGGAACAGATACGCAGTATTTT. It specifies CASDRGQVGTDTQYF. The chain uses TRBV19 and TRBJ2-3; the match to TRBD1 covers 7 bases. V trimming: 8 bases; J trimming: 3 bases; junction bases outside the gene matches: 11. Germline CDR1 LNHDA, CDR2 SQIVND (reference sequence). This CDR3 has 15 amino acids.

The J gene is TRBJ2-5, the V gene TRBV5-4, with 8 bases that match TRBD2. Germline loops: CDR1 SGHNT, CDR2 YYREEE (reference sequence). Trimming removed 2 bases from V and 2 bases from J; junction bases left unmatched: 5. CDR3 length: 15 residues. CDR3 loop: CASSLDGRVQETQYF. Here the CDR3 DNA reads TGTGCCAGCAGCTTAGACGGGAGGGTACAAGAGACCCAGTACTTC.

The genes are TRBV9 and TRBJ2-1, with 13 bases matching TRBD2. Germline CDR1 is SGDLS and CDR2 is YYNGEE. The length of the CDR3 is 24 residues. The junction had 28 bases not matched to a gene; V was cut back by 0 bases and J by 7 bases. The CDR3 spells CASSVGTAIELAGGPYLHLNEQFF. The DNA for the CDR3 is TGTGCCAGCAGCGTAGGTACGGCTATCGAACTAGCGGGAGGGCCTTATCTACACTTGAATGAGCAGTTCTTC.

In its sample, this clone was seen a few times. V gene TRBV15 combines with J gene TRBJ2-3, with D perhaps matching TRBD2 (5 bases). The CDR3 spans 15 residues. Trimming took off 4 bases at V and 0 bases at J, with 11 bases between the two ends. Germline lookup yields CDR1 LNHNV and CDR2 YYDKDF (reference sequence). CDR3 sequence: CATSTRGESTDTQYF. DNA for the CDR3: TGTGCCACCAGCACTCGGGGAGAGAGCACAGATACGCAGTATTTT.

The chain carries TRBV7-9 and TRBJ2-3; 10 bases are shared with TRBD2. Germline V CDR1 and CDR2: SEHNR, FQNEAQ (reference sequence). Losses at the gene ends were 6 bases for V and 7 bases for J; bases not matched to a gene: 4. The CDR3 has 13 residues. As DNA, the CDR3 is TGTGCCAGCAGGCCTAGCGGGAGTTATACGCAGTATTTT. It is translated as CASRPSGSYTQYF.

The CDR3 sequence: CASSLGGLAGVTNEQFF. The CDR3 DNA reads as TGTGCCAGCAGCTTGGGGGGACTAGCGGGAGTAACCAATGAGCAGTTCTTC. The rearrangement joins TRBV7-9 to TRBJ2-1; 14 positions agree with TRBD2. The CDR3 sequence is 17 residues long. Germline-derived CDR1 and CDR2 are SEHNR and FQNEAQ (reference sequence). J was trimmed by 6 bases and V by 3 bases; bases with no gene match: 7.

This clone was recorded a few times. V is TRBV19 and J is TRBJ2-1; TRBD2 matches at 7 bases. The CDR3 is made up of 13 amino acids. CDR1 is LNHDA and CDR2 is SQIVND in the germline V gene (reference sequence). With 3 bases clipped from V and 11 bases from J, the junction kept 7 bases outside the gene matches. CDR3 nucleotides: TGTGCCAGTAGTATTATAAGGGAGGGTAAGCAGTTCTTC. Translated, it gives CASSIIREGKQFF.

The gene calls are TRBV10-3 and TRBJ2-3; 10 bases are a match to TRBD2. This CDR3 has 18 residues. In germline, CDR1 is ENHRY, CDR2 SYGVKD. V lost 0 bases to trimming and J lost 2 bases; unmatched junction nucleotides: 8. CDR3 loop: CAISESILAGPNTDTQYF. The CDR3 coding sequence is TGTGCCATCAGTGAGTCTATACTAGCGGGACCCAACACAGATACGCAGTATTTT.

With respect to this clone: Other nucleotide sequences in the sample specify the same CDR3. This sequence joins TRBV4-1 and TRBJ1-1; no clear D gene. In germline, CDR1 is MGHRA, CDR2 YSYEKL. The CDR3 runs to 15 residues. V shed 0 bases and J shed 5 bases, with 13 bases lying between them. The DNA of the CDR3 is TGCGCCAGCAGCCAAGAGAGGGTAGAATGGACTGAAGCTTTCTTT. It is translated as CASSQERVEWTEAFF.